The 11 T cell receptor beta chains listed next were all sequenced from one sample in a study of cytomegalovirus exposure and HLA in healthy donors. The PCR made use of 60 Vbeta and 13 Jbeta primers. Measured with immunoSEQ multiplex PCR; TCRdb has only the in-frame clones, and not every one. Of 100,000 to 150,000 clones listed, around 78% are singletons. The material sequenced was PBMCs. The receptors come from a woman aged 50 to 65 in good health and CMV-seronegative.

The chain carries TRBV28 and TRBJ2-3; D might be TRBD2 (5 bases). Germline CDR1 is MDHEN and CDR2 is SYDVKM. Trimming took 3 bases from V and 0 from J, leaving 10 bases between them. The CDR3 totals 15 residues. The CDR3 region is CASSFRGTSTDTQYF. The CDR3 DNA is TGTGCCAGCAGTTTCCGGGGTACTAGCACAGATACGCAGTATTTT.

This chain connects TRBV5-1 to TRBJ1-1; 9 bases agree with TRBD1. J was trimmed by 5 bases and V by 1 base; bases with no gene match: 3. CDR1 and CDR2 from the germline V gene are SGHRS and YFSETQ. This CDR3 contains 14 residues. CDR3 loop: CASSLTGGTTEAFF. CDR3 in DNA: TGCGCCAGCAGCTTGACAGGGGGCACGACTGAAGCTTTCTTT.

The chain uses TRBV28 and TRBJ2-3; the D is unclear. The CDR3 is made up of 13 amino acids. V lost 1 base, J lost 2 bases, and 4 bases lay in between. Germline CDR1 MDHEN, CDR2 SYDVKM. This CDR3 is CASSLYYTDTQYF. The CDR3 bases are TGTGCCAGCAGTTTATACTACACAGATACGCAGTATTTT.

The chain uses TRBV19 and TRBJ2-2; 7 positions agree with TRBD1. Germline loops: CDR1 LNHDA, CDR2 SQIVND (reference sequence). CDR3 length equals 14 residues. The ends lost 7 bases at V and 5 bases at J; junction bases unmatched: 7. The CDR3: CASTDRAETGELFF. The CDR3 bases are TGTGCCAGTACAGACAGGGCGGAGACCGGGGAGCTGTTTTTT.

The rearrangement joins TRBV7-2 to TRBJ2-1; 12 nucleotides match TRBD2. Germline CDR1 SGHTA, CDR2 FQGNSA. V was pared by 1 base and J by 6 bases, with 4 bases of the junction left unmatched. This CDR3 has 16 amino acids. CDR3 amino acids: CASSLDASGRGNEQFF. Written as DNA, the CDR3 is TGTGCCAGCAGCTTAGATGCTAGCGGGAGGGGCAATGAGCAGTTCTTC. Full variable domain (missing parts from reference TRBV7-2 and TRBJ2-1): GAGVSQSPSNKVTEKGKDVELRCDPISGHTALYWYRQSLGQGLEFLIYFQGNSAPDKSGLPSDRFSAERTGGSVSTLTIQRTQQEDSAVYLCASSLDASGRGNEQFFGPGTRLTVL.

The rearrangement joins TRBV4-3 to TRBJ1-5; 7 bases align to TRBD1. The germline CDR1 and CDR2 sequences are LGHNA and YSLEER. V was clipped by 5 bases and J by 7 bases; unmatched bases: 5. CDR3 length equals 13 residues. The CDR3 sequence is CASSSDRVQPQHF. The CDR3 DNA reads TGCGCCAGCAGCTCCGACAGGGTCCAGCCCCAGCATTTT.

The rearrangement uses TRBV27 and TRBJ1-3, with 8 bases lining up with TRBD1. The germline gives CDR1 MNHEY, CDR2 SMNVEV (reference sequence). V trimming: 6 bases; J trimming: 0 bases; junction bases outside the gene matches: 4. The CDR3 spans 15 residues. In nucleotides, the CDR3 is TGTGCCAGCAGCGACAGGGGTCTCTCTGGAAACACCATATATTTT. This sequence encodes CASSDRGLSGNTIYF.

V usage is TRBV15 and J usage is TRBJ1-5; perhaps TRBD1 as D (5 bases). Trimming pared 0 bases from V and 6 bases from J, leaving 15 bases between. The CDR3 is 16 amino acids. The germline V gene has CDR1 LNHNV and CDR2 YYDKDF (reference sequence). The CDR3: CATSREAGMQPQPQHF. The CDR3, as DNA: TGTGCCACCAGCAGAGAGGCAGGGATGCAGCCTCAGCCCCAGCATTTT.

The chain carries TRBV30 and TRBJ2-4; 9 bases are shared with TRBD2. V shed 3 bases, J shed 0 bases, and the junction held 6 bases outside the gene matches. CDR1 is GTSNPN, CDR2 SVGIG, per germline (reference sequence). The CDR3 has 16 amino acids. The CDR3 DNA reads as TGTGCCTGGAGGGCGAGCGGGGGGATAGCCAAAAACATTCAGTACTTC. It encodes CAWRASGGIAKNIQYF.

This clone turned up a few times. The chain recombines TRBV27 with TRBJ1-2; D remains ambiguous. The CDR3 has 15 residues. The V gene's germline CDR1 is MNHEY and CDR2 SMNVEV (reference sequence). V was trimmed by 5 bases and J by 0 bases, leaving 13 bases between them. CDR3 coding DNA: TGTGCCAGCAGTCCCTATTGGGCAGCTAACTATGGCTACACCTTC. This sequence encodes CASSPYWAANYGYTF.

The rearrangement links TRBV9 to TRBJ2-3, with TRBD2 identical over 7 bases. CDR1 is SGDLS and CDR2 is YYNGEE in the germline V gene. This CDR3 spans 15 amino acids. V lost 2 bases, J lost 1 base, and 4 bases stayed unmatched. CDR3 region: CASSVEGRGTDTQYF. DNA for the CDR3: TGTGCCAGCAGCGTTGAAGGGAGGGGCACAGATACGCAGTATTTT.